The present T cell receptor beta chain was sequenced within a study of T cells in Graves' hyperthyroidism and ophthalmopathy. Whole-study findings and limits: Blood also showed most of the thyroid clonotypes that were expanded above 0.001.

This CDR3 spans 17 amino acids. V dropped 7 bases and J dropped 5; count of bases not matched to a gene: 15. The germline gives CDR1 SGHAT, CDR2 FQNNGV. A word on this clonotype: The antigen remains unidentified.

RNA transcripts gave rise to amplified TCR beta CDR3 regions. The HTBI set primed first-round TCR CDR3 RT-PCR. TCRdb used MiXCR to reprocess the multiplex PCR reads, holding one entry per CDR3 protein. The table records around 620,000 distinct CDR3 sequences, about 43% of them present only once. Diagnosing involved the use of clinical symptoms, serum thyroxine and TRAb, thyroid ultrasound and orbital computed tomography. The chain links TRBV11-2 to TRBJ2-5; TRBD2 agrees at 11 bases. The sequence was collected from an adult woman with Graves' disease, either hyperthyroidism or ophthalmopathy (not recorded which). Sequencing used peripheral blood or thyroid tissue (not recorded which). CDR3 in DNA: TGTGCCAGCACCCCCGTAACGGGACTAGCGGCCCGGGAGACCCAGTACTTC. It encodes CASTPVTGLAARETQYF.